This T cell receptor (beta chain) was profiled in a study of spatial heterogeneity in lung cancer. Study at large: A T cell module score from matched bulk RNA-seq correlated strongly with TCR transcript counts in tumor regions. Study-wide findings and caveats: Expanded alpha and beta TCR counts within tumors tracked tumor mutation counts. Ubiquitous and regional nonsynonymous mutation counts were tracked by ubiquitous and regional expanded TCR counts, respectively.

This clonotype is labeled as medium-sized (0.01 to 0.1%). Its antigen is as yet unknown. This beta chain was picked up by a library intended for alpha chains and is off target, so its count carries little meaning. Noted time point: sample taken at primary tumor resection. Frozen PBMC, nontumor lung or tumor provided whole RNA, which was sequenced unsorted. TCRdb analysed the 5' RACE reads with MiXCR anew, one entry per CDR3 protein. The repertoire holds 7,500 or so distinct CDR3 sequences, with 11% to 15% as singletons. Sequences were derived from lung tumor tissue, sampled at surgery. The clonotype originates from a female donor with early-stage non-small cell lung cancer.

CDR3 region: CASRPDQGTGNTIYF. The DNA for the CDR3 is TGTGCCAGCAGACCTGATCAGGGCACTGGAAACACCATATATTTT. This chain uses TRBV12-3 or TRBV12-4 with TRBJ1-3; possibly TRBD1 for D (5 bases). V was clipped by 6 bases and J by 2 bases, with 14 bases between them. The CDR3 has 15 residues.